These 31 T cell receptor beta chains share one sample of origin, sequenced in a study of T cells in Graves' hyperthyroidism and ophthalmopathy. The source material, RNA transcripts, was used to amplify TCR beta CDR3 regions. Using the HTBI primer set, a first-round RT-PCR was run on the TCR CDR3. TCRdb ran MiXCR on the multiplex PCR reads and lists one entry per CDR3 protein. The sample includes fewer than 110,000 distinct CDR3 sequences, 15% to 20% seen only once; the top ten take less than 50%. Sequencing input: blood. These receptors originate from a woman aged 45-60 years with Graves' hyperthyroidism.

This clonotype occurred once. The chain uses TRBV6-1 and TRBJ2-7, with a possible D match to TRBD1 (5 bases). Trimming pared 2 bases from V and 2 bases from J, leaving 10 bases between. Germline CDR1 MNHNS, CDR2 SASEGT. The CDR3 contains 14 residues. As DNA, the CDR3 is TGTGCCAGCAGTGAATCAGGGTCCGCCTACGAGCAGTACTTC. Translating it yields CASSESGSAYEQYF.

The sample holds many counts of this clonotype. This chain connects TRBV3-1 to TRBJ2-1; D not resolved. Germline assignment: CDR1 LGHDT and CDR2 YNNKEL (reference sequence). The CDR3 is 14 residues long. V gave up 0 bases and J gave up 9 bases, with 12 bases separating them. This CDR3 is CASSQELQGSEQFF. The CDR3 DNA reads TGTGCCAGCAGCCAAGAACTCCAAGGAAGTGAGCAGTTCTTC.

The table lists this clonotype with many counts. This chain links TRBV18 with TRBJ2-2, with D tentatively TRBD1 (5 bases). CDR1 and CDR2 from the germline V gene are KGHSH and LQKENI. This CDR3 comprises 15 residues. Deletions cut 1 base from V and 5 bases from J, with 11 bases between. CDR3: CASSPLRAGTGELFF. CDR3 DNA sequence: TGTGCCAGCTCACCACTCAGGGCTGGGACCGGGGAGCTGTTTTTT. Combining the CDR3 with reference TRBV18 and TRBJ2-2 gives the whole variable domain NAGVMQNPRHLVRRRGQEARLRCSPMKGHSHVYWYRQLPEEGLKFMVYLQKENIIDESGMPKERFSAEFPKEGPSILRIQQVVRGDSAAYFCASSPLRAGTGELFFGEGSRLTVL.

This clonotype was recorded at least ten times. V is TRBV28 and J is TRBJ2-7; 7 nucleotides agree with TRBD1. The CDR3 extends over 12 amino acids. The V and J ends lost 5 bases and 4 bases, in that order; junction bases with no gene match: 2. CDR1 MDHEN and CDR2 SYDVKM come from the germline V gene. The CDR3 DNA reads as TGTGCCAGCAGTGGGACAGTTTACGAGCAGTACTTC. This translates into CASSGTVYEQYF.

The J gene is TRBJ2-7, the V gene TRBV5-6; 13 bases are shared with TRBD2. Germline-derived CDR1 and CDR2 are SGHDT and YYEEEE. The V gene end was trimmed by 4 bases and the J gene end by 6 bases; junction bases not matched to a gene: 7. CDR3 length: 15 amino acids. CDR3 loop: CASSPPGLAGSEQYF. CDR3 DNA: TGTGCCAGCAGCCCCCCGGGACTAGCGGGATCCGAGCAGTACTTC.

At least ten counts were recorded for this clonotype. The V gene is TRBV29-1, the J gene TRBJ2-2; TRBD1 aligns across 8 bases. V shed 1 base, J shed 5 bases, and the junction held 6 bases outside the gene matches. The CDR3 covers 15 residues. CDR1 and CDR2 from the germline V gene are SQVTM and ANQGSEA. The chain's CDR3 is CSVEVGQGATGELFF. In nucleotides, the CDR3 is TGCAGCGTTGAAGTCGGGCAGGGGGCGACCGGGGAGCTGTTTTTT.

This clonotype was found a few times. A read error is possible here, since a much larger clone lies one base away. The chain employs TRBV7-9 and TRBJ2-1, with unresolved D. Germline loops: CDR1 SEHNR, CDR2 FQNEAQ (reference sequence). The CDR3 spans 14 residues. The CDR3 coding sequence is TGTGCCTGCAGCTTAGTGGGTGACTACAATGAGCAGTTCTTC. This encodes CACSLVGDYNEQFF. The whole variable domain, remainder taken from reference TRBV7-9 and TRBJ2-1, is DTGVSQNPRHKITKRGQNVTFRCDPISEHNRLYWYRQTLGQGPEFLTYFQNEAQLEKSRLLSDRFSAERPKGSFSTLEIQRTEQGDSAMYLCACSLVGDYNEQFFGPGTRLTVL.

Ten or more counts support this clonotype. The rearrangement uses TRBV5-1 and TRBJ2-1; 12 nucleotides line up with TRBD2. The length of the CDR3 is 15 residues. With 6 bases clipped from V and 8 bases from J, the junction kept 9 bases outside the gene matches. Germline loops: CDR1 SGHRS, CDR2 YFSETQ. The CDR3 DNA reads TGCGCCAGCACAGGACTAGCGGGACTAGTGGATGAGCAGTTCTTC. This encodes CASTGLAGLVDEQFF.

The chain carries TRBV20-1 and TRBJ2-3; the match to TRBD2 covers 11 bases. V gave up 0 bases and J gave up 6 bases; unmatched junction bases: 11. The germline V gene has CDR1 DFQATT and CDR2 SNEGSKA (reference sequence). The CDR3 extends over 17 amino acids. Written as DNA, the CDR3 is TGCAGTGCTAGAGATCCGGGTAGCGGGAGGGCCGGTGATACGCAGTATTTT. This sequence encodes CSARDPGSGRAGDTQYF.

This clonotype was recorded only once. The rearrangement uses TRBV28 and TRBJ2-7; 8 nucleotides line up with TRBD2. The germline CDR1 and CDR2 sequences are MDHEN and SYDVKM. The CDR3 runs to 16 residues. V was pared by 3 bases and J by 0 bases, with 7 bases of the junction left unmatched. This CDR3 reads CASSFPAGALSYEQYF. In DNA form, the CDR3 reads TGTGCCAGCAGTTTTCCAGCGGGGGCCCTCTCCTACGAGCAGTACTTC.

The V call is TRBV4-2, the J call TRBJ2-1, with 8 bases lining up with TRBD2. Germline V gene sequence: CDR1 LGHNA, CDR2 YNFKEQ. CDR3 size: 17 residues. J was trimmed by 3 bases and V by 0 bases; bases with no gene match: 7. This CDR3 is CASSQDWVAGHYNEQFF. CDR3 coding DNA: TGTGCCAGCAGCCAAGATTGGGTAGCGGGGCACTACAATGAGCAGTTCTTC.

The rearrangement links TRBV20-1 to TRBJ2-1; 16 bases agree with TRBD2. The CDR3 sequence is 17 residues long. CDR1 is DFQATT, CDR2 SNEGSKA, per germline (reference sequence). The trim removed 6 bases at V and 0 bases at J, leaving 5 bases unmatched. The CDR3 bases are TGCAGTGCCCCGGGACTAGCGGGAGGGAACTCCTACAATGAGCAGTTCTTC. Protein: CSAPGLAGGNSYNEQFF.

This chain uses TRBV7-2 with TRBJ2-7; 10 nucleotides line up with TRBD2. This CDR3 spans 18 amino acids. CDR1 and CDR2 from the germline V gene are SGHTA and FQGNSA. Trimming removed 2 bases from V and 1 base from J; junction bases left unmatched: 11. The CDR3 bases are TGTGCCAGCAGCTTACGTCAGGAACAGGGACTAGCGTCCTACGAGCAGTACTTC. This encodes CASSLRQEQGLASYEQYF.

About this clonotype: With a much larger clone just one base away, this may be a read error. The CDR3 DNA sequence: TGTGCCAGCAGGACTAGCGGGAGAGGTGAGCAGTTCTTC. Encoded protein: CASRTSGRGEQFF. The J gene is TRBJ2-1, the V gene TRBV6-2 or TRBV6-3; 12 bases agree with TRBD2. The J segment lost 9 bases and the V segment lost 6 bases, leaving 3 bases of the junction unmatched. The CDR3 sequence is 13 residues long. In germline, CDR1 is MNHEY, CDR2 SVGEGT.

This clonotype was counted many times. This rearrangement joins TRBV5-8 to TRBJ2-3, with D possibly being TRBD2 (5 bases). Per the germline V gene, CDR1 is SGHTS and CDR2 is YDEGEE. This CDR3 has 14 amino acids. Between the trimmed V and J ends, which lost 0 bases and 2 bases, there was a span of 7 bases. CDR3 residues: CASSLGRNTDTQYF. The DNA for the CDR3 is TGTGCCAGCAGCTTGGGGAGGAACACAGATACGCAGTATTTT.

V and J are TRBV20-1 and TRBJ2-7, with TRBD1 matching over 10 bases. The CDR3 contains 14 residues. The V gene end was trimmed by 3 bases and the J gene end by 7 bases; junction bases not matched to a gene: 9. Germline V gene sequence: CDR1 DFQATT, CDR2 SNEGSKA (reference sequence). The CDR3 loop is CSARGTGDLLEQYF. CDR3 nucleotide sequence: TGCAGTGCTAGGGGGACAGGGGACCTCTTGGAGCAGTACTTC.

This chain joins TRBV30 and TRBJ1-1; D gene uncertain. Trimming pared 2 bases from V and 5 bases from J, leaving 12 bases between. Germline lookup yields CDR1 GTSNPN and CDR2 SVGIG (reference sequence). The CDR3 totals 13 residues. The CDR3 nucleotides read TGTGCCTGGAGTTCGGGGTTGGGGACTGAAGCTTTCTTT. It codes for CAWSSGLGTEAFF.

The chain carries TRBV19 and TRBJ2-3; D unresolved. Germline CDR1 reads LNHDA; CDR2 reads SQIVND (reference sequence). Trimming shortened V by 6 bases and J by 3 bases, and 10 bases separated the two germline ends. The CDR3 sequence is 13 residues long. The CDR3 here is CASRNGKTDTQYF. The DNA for the CDR3 is TGTGCCAGTAGGAACGGAAAAACAGATACGCAGTATTTT.

V gene TRBV28 combines with J gene TRBJ1-1; 9 nucleotides agree with TRBD1. Germline CDR1 MDHEN, CDR2 SYDVKM. V was clipped by 2 bases and J by 6 bases; unmatched bases: 7. This CDR3 comprises 15 residues. In nucleotides, the CDR3 is TGTGCCAGCAGTTTAGGGGGACAGGGAAACCCTGAAGCTTTCTTT. Translation: CASSLGGQGNPEAFF.

This clonotype was seen more than once but under ten times. The chain couples TRBV7-3 to TRBJ2-1; 7 bases line up with TRBD1. This CDR3 is 14 amino acids long. Germline V gene sequence: CDR1 SGHTA, CDR2 FQGTGA. With 5 bases clipped from V and 7 bases from J, the junction kept 8 bases outside the gene matches. The CDR3 DNA is TGTGCCAGCAGCCCGGGCAGGGGGTGGAATGAGCAGTTCTTC. It yields the protein CASSPGRGWNEQFF.

This clonotype was observed many times. The V and J genes are TRBV27 and TRBJ1-2; D is possibly TRBD1 (6 bases). Between the trimmed V and J ends, which lost 6 bases and 2 bases, there was a span of 13 bases. Germline V gives CDR1 MNHEY, CDR2 SMNVEV (reference sequence). The CDR3 runs 14 residues. The CDR3 spells CASSSSRGNYGYTF. CDR3 DNA: TGTGCCAGCAGCTCCTCCAGGGGAAACTATGGCTACACCTTC.

This clonotype was counted ten times or more. The genes are TRBV2 and TRBJ2-5; 7 nucleotides align to TRBD2. CDR3 length: 12 residues. CDR1 is SNHLY and CDR2 is FYNNEI in the germline V gene. J gave up 5 bases and V 7 bases, and 4 bases lay outside the gene matches. This CDR3 reads CASKTSWETQYF. DNA for the CDR3: TGTGCCAGCAAGACTAGCTGGGAGACCCAGTACTTC.

This clonotype was observed many times. The V and J genes are TRBV19 and TRBJ1-1; D may be TRBD1 (6 bases). Germline V gene data show CDR1 as LNHDA and CDR2 as SQIVND (reference sequence). CDR3 length: 16 residues. Between the trimmed V and J ends, which lost 4 bases and 0 bases, there was a span of 15 bases. This CDR3 is CASSKATGALNTEAFF. The CDR3 nucleotides are TGTGCCAGTAGTAAGGCGACAGGCGCCCTGAACACTGAAGCTTTCTTT.

This clonotype was counted ten times or more. The J gene is TRBJ1-3, the V gene TRBV30; no firm D call. The germline CDR1 and CDR2 sequences are GTSNPN and SVGIG (reference sequence). V shed 5 bases and J shed 0 bases, with 5 bases lying between them. The CDR3 has 12 amino acids. This CDR3 is CAWGRSGNTIYF. CDR3 DNA: TGTGCCTGGGGCCGCTCTGGAAACACCATATATTTT.

This clonotype was seen ten or more times. The chain links TRBV18 to TRBJ1-5; the match to TRBD1 covers 7 bases. The CDR3 length is 15 residues. Germline trimming cut 3 bases from V and 4 bases from J; bases unmatched to any gene: 6. Germline V gives CDR1 KGHSH, CDR2 LQKENI. CDR3 loop: CASSPSTRGNQPQHF. The CDR3 DNA reads TGTGCCAGCTCACCCTCAACCAGGGGGAATCAGCCCCAGCATTTT.

This clonotype has a count of ten or more. This chain links TRBV28 with TRBJ2-2; 7 bases agree with TRBD1. This CDR3 region has 14 residues. The trim removed 5 bases at V and 0 bases at J, leaving 0 bases unmatched. Germline CDR1 is MDHEN and CDR2 is SYDVKM. The CDR3 sequence: CASSGTANTGELFF. The CDR3, as DNA: TGTGCCAGCAGTGGGACAGCGAACACCGGGGAGCTGTTTTTT.

This clonotype was counted only a few times. The chain links TRBV20-1 to TRBJ2-7; 12 nucleotides agree with TRBD2. V shed 3 bases and J 3 bases; nucleotides not matched to a gene: 3. The length of the CDR3 is 14 residues. CDR1 is DFQATT and CDR2 is SNEGSKA in the germline V gene (reference sequence). The CDR3 protein is CSASLAGGIYEQYF. CDR3 coding DNA: TGCAGTGCTAGCCTAGCGGGAGGGATCTACGAGCAGTACTTC.

This clonotype was seen many times. The chain couples TRBV12-3 or TRBV12-4 to TRBJ2-4, with TRBD1 matching over 8 bases. V was clipped by 3 bases and J by 0 bases; unmatched bases: 7. The CDR3 runs to 17 residues. The DNA of the CDR3 is TGTGCCAGCAGTTTGAACCAGGGGGCCGTAGCCAAAAACATTCAGTACTTC. The encoded protein is CASSLNQGAVAKNIQYF.

At least ten counts were recorded for this clonotype. The J gene is TRBJ1-4, the V gene TRBV9; D is perhaps TRBD1 (5 bases). Trimming left V 7 bases short and J 3 bases short, with 10 bases between. CDR3 size: 13 residues. Germline CDR1 is SGDLS and CDR2 is YYNGEE. CDR3 coding DNA: TGTGCCAGCTCTCGAGGGGCTAATGAAAAACTGTTTTTT. It encodes CASSRGANEKLFF. Full variable domain (rest looked up from reference TRBV9 and TRBJ1-4): DSGVTQTPKHLITATGQRVTLRCSPRSGDLSVYWYQQSLDQGLQFLIQYYNGEERAKGNILERFSAQQFPDLHSELNLSSLELGDSALYFCASSRGANEKLFFGSGTQLSVL.

This sequence joins TRBV19 and TRBJ1-5; D ambiguous. The CDR3 covers 15 residues. V lost 2 bases and J lost 5, with 13 bases in between. The germline V gene encodes CDR1 LNHDA and CDR2 SQIVND (reference sequence). The chain's CDR3 is CASSILGWSDQPQHF. As DNA, the CDR3 is TGTGCCAGTAGTATATTGGGTTGGTCAGATCAGCCCCAGCATTTT.

This clonotype was seen at least ten times. The J gene is TRBJ2-7, the V gene TRBV5-6, with a weak D call TRBD1 (6 bases). Trimming removed 2 bases from V and 3 bases from J, with 12 bases in between. CDR1 SGHDT and CDR2 YYEEEE come from the germline V gene. This CDR3 spans 14 amino acids. The DNA for the CDR3 is TGTGCCAGCAGCTTCGTGGGACAATTCTACGAGCAGTACTTC. Translation gives CASSFVGQFYEQYF.